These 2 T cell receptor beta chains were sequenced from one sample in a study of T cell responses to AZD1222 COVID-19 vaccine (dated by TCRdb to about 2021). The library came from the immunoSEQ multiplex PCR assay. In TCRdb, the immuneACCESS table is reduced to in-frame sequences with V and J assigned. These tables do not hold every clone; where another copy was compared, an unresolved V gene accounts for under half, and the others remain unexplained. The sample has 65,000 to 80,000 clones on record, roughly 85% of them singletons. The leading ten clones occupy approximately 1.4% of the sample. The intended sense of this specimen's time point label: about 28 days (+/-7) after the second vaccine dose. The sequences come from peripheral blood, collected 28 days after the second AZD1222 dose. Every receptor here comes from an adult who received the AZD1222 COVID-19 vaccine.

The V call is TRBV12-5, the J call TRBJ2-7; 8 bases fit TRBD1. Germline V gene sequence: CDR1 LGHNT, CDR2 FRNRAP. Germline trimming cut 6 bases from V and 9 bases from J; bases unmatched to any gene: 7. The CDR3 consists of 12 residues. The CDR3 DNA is TGTGCTAGTGGCCAGGACAGGGTAACGCAGTACTTC. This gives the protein CASGQDRVTQYF.

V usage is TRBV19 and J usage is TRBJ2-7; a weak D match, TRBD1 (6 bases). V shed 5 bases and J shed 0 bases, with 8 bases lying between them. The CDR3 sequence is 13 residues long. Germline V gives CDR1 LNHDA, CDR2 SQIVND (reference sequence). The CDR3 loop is CASSGDNSYEQYF. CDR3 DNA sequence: TGTGCCAGTAGTGGGGACAACTCCTACGAGCAGTACTTC.